This TCR beta chain was recorded in a study of CD8 T cells in ankylosing spondylitis. General study findings and limits: A TCR beta motif made of fewer than 10 highly homologous variants seemed typical of ankylosing spondylitis blood.

TCRdb redid the calling of the 5' RACE reads with MiXCR, one entry per CDR3 protein. This table holds about 540,000 distinct CDR3 sequences, roughly 13% found once. This clonotype was seen many times. Its target is unknown. V was cut by 1 base and J by 0 bases, with 12 bases left in between. The CDR3 has 16 amino acids. Germline CDR1 SEHNR, CDR2 FQNEAQ (reference sequence). Sequencing was carried out using blood, either unsorted or a sorted T cell fraction (not recorded which). The origin of this receptor is a male donor with ankylosing spondylitis. V gene TRBV7-9 combines with J gene TRBJ1-2; D uncertain. CDR3 DNA: TGTGCCAGCAGCTTAGGTTCTGACGGGGCTAACTATGGCTACACCTTC. Its translation: CASSLGSDGANYGYTF. Complete variable domain (other parts from reference TRBV7-9 and TRBJ1-2): DTGVSQNPRHKITKRGQNVTFRCDPISEHNRLYWYRQTLGQGPEFLTYFQNEAQLEKSRLLSDRFSAERPKGSFSTLEIQRTEQGDSAMYLCASSLGSDGANYGYTFGSGTRLTVV.